A selection of T cell receptor beta chains follows, all from one sample in a study of early T cells in non-severe SARS-CoV-2 infection. TCRdb processed the 5' RACE reads anew with MiXCR; each CDR3 protein has one entry. The sample lists about 83,000 distinct CDR3 sequences, under 11% occurring once. The source was whole blood, collected at baseline. These TCRs come from an adult who was a healthcare worker with PCR-confirmed SARS-CoV-2 infection or an uninfected control (not recorded which). The CDR3 runs from the conserved cysteine through the conserved F or W. Fields, in order: D gene, clone size, J gene, V gene, CDR3 DNA, CDR3 protein. A D gene is named only where the DNA matches it firmly. The listing skips clone size in some rows; elsewhere it reads once, few, many or a size class.

D: -; size: many; J: TRBJ2-1; V: TRBV6-1; DNA: TGTGCCAGCAGTCCTTGGCGGGGTACCTACAATGAGCAGTTCTTC; CDR3: CASSPWRGTYNEQFF
D: -; size: few; J: TRBJ1-1; V: TRBV10-3; DNA: TGTGCCACCGGACTCCGGGGGGAAACTGAAGCTTTCTTT; CDR3: CATGLRGETEAFF
D: -; size: -; J: TRBJ1-4; V: TRBV2; DNA: TGTGCCAGCAGTGTCGAGAATTGGGGATTTAGTGAAAAACTGTTTTTT; CDR3: CASSVENWGFSEKLFF
D: TRBD1; size: many; J: TRBJ2-2; V: TRBV6-6; DNA: TGTGCCAGCGGAAAAACCGGGACAGGGACCGGGGAGCTGTTTTTT; CDR3: CASGKTGTGTGELFF
D: -; size: -; J: TRBJ1-3; V: TRBV20-1; DNA: TGCAGTGCTAGAGGGCGAAACACCATATATTTT; CDR3: CSARGRNTIYF
D: TRBD2; size: few; J: TRBJ2-7; V: TRBV19; DNA: TGTGCCAGTAGTAGTCTAGCGGGAGTAGACGAGCAGTACTTC; CDR3: CASSSLAGVDEQYF
D: -; size: few; J: TRBJ2-3; V: TRBV6-5; DNA: TGTGCCAGCAGTGCACGCGGACGGCCTCCTAGCACAGATACGCAGTATTTT; CDR3: CASSARGRPPSTDTQYF
D: -; size: few; J: TRBJ1-2; V: TRBV4-1; DNA: TGCGCCAGCAGCCAAGAGTCGCAGCTCTATGGCTACACCTTC; CDR3: CASSQESQLYGYTF
D: -; size: few; J: TRBJ1-2; V: TRBV30; DNA: TGTGCCTGGAGTCGAGAACCCAACTATGGCTACACCTTC; CDR3: CAWSREPNYGYTF
D: -; size: few; J: TRBJ1-1; V: TRBV20-1; DNA: TGCAGTGCTAGAGATACAGGAGGGTTTGGGGGGTCGAACACTGAAGCTTTCTTT; CDR3: CSARDTGGFGGSNTEAFF
D: TRBD1; size: -; J: TRBJ2-2; V: TRBV11-1; DNA: TGTGCCAGCAGCGAGCGGACAGGGGGTAACACCGGGGAGCTGTTTTTT; CDR3: CASSERTGGNTGELFF
D: TRBD1; size: -; J: TRBJ1-1; V: TRBV18; DNA: TGTGCCAGCTCTCGTATGGACAGGGCCACTGAAGCTTTCTTT; CDR3: CASSRMDRATEAFF
D: -; size: -; J: TRBJ2-2; V: TRBV7-2; DNA: TGTGCCAGCAGCGCTAGCTATCCCGGGGAGCTGTTTTTT; CDR3: CASSASYPGELFF
D: -; size: few; J: TRBJ2-3; V: TRBV2; DNA: TGTGCCAGCAGTGAATGGAGTGGTGATACGCAGTATTTT; CDR3: CASSEWSGDTQYF
D: -; size: -; J: TRBJ2-1; V: TRBV11-2; DNA: TGTGCCAGCAGCTTACTGACCGCTCCTCGTGGAGACTACAATGAGCAGTTCTTC; CDR3: CASSLLTAPRGDYNEQFF
D: -; size: -; J: TRBJ2-3; V: TRBV13; DNA: TGTGCCAGCTTGTCTAGAGCAACACACACAGATACGCAGTATTTT; CDR3: CASLSRATHTDTQYF
D: -; size: many; J: TRBJ2-5; V: TRBV4-2; DNA: TGTGCCAGCAGCCAAGATCTTAAGGGCCAGTATGAGACCCAGTACTTC; CDR3: CASSQDLKGQYETQYF